This T cell receptor beta chain derives from a study of T cell responses to AZD1222 COVID-19 vaccine. Regarding the study as a whole: Spike-specific TCRs gained breadth and depth after people received two AZD1222 doses. White British people made up most donors, females outnumbered males, and clonal diversity was possibly underestimated. A reported finding is that nearly half of spike-specific TCRs target unmutated variant regions. Of the AZD1222 recipients, only five to seven were seropositive at baseline.

Method: immunoSEQ multiplex PCR; TCRdb's copy keeps in-frame clones and lacks some. The sample holds roughly 120,000 clones; roughly 93% are singletons and the top ten take about 3%. Notes on this clone: Its antigen is undetermined.

The germline V gene has CDR1 WNHNN and CDR2 SYGVQD (reference sequence). V was trimmed by 2 bases and J by 4 bases, leaving 10 bases between them. The CDR3 length is 14 residues. The chain carries TRBV10-1 and TRBJ2-3; D perhaps matches TRBD2 (5 bases). The sequence was obtained from an adult who received the AZD1222 COVID-19 vaccine. The starting material was peripheral blood, obtained 28 days after the second AZD1222 dose. The CDR3 sequence: CASSEASRADTQYF. The DNA of the CDR3 is TGCGCCAGCAGTGAGGCATCGAGGGCAGATACGCAGTATTTT.